This T cell receptor (beta chain) was retrieved from a study of blood T cells in healthy people across ages. The study's findings and limits: Naive T cell percentage by flow cytometry tracked strongly with beta diversity. Unknown donor CMV status possibly confounded expanded clonotype changes.

The germline gives CDR1 SGHRS, CDR2 YFSETQ. V shed 5 bases and J shed 8 bases, with 13 bases lying between them. The CDR3 is 13 amino acids. Next came a second PCR, run for about 7 to 12 cycles, which used a sample-barcoded 5' primer along with a J-beta primer mix. From the 5' RACE reads, TCRdb called clonotypes with MiXCR, one entry per CDR3 protein. The table has 700,000 or so distinct CDR3 sequences, about 24% seen once; the top ten hold about 22%. Details on this clonotype: Its target is not known.

Donation came from healthy Caucasian individuals in Russia who were aged 6 to 90. Each donor gave ten milliliters of peripheral blood. The sequencing sample was made of blood. The receptor was isolated from a man aged 70-80 years in good health. This chain connects TRBV5-1 to TRBJ1-4, with D hard to call. CDR3 region: CASSLNGLEKLFF. The CDR3, as DNA: TGCGCCAGCAGTCTAAACGGACTGGAAAAACTGTTTTTT.